This T cell receptor (beta chain) was observed in a study of regulatory T cells in long-lasting Graves disease. The CDR3 consists of 15 residues. Germline CDR1 MDHEN, CDR2 SYDVKM. The germline V and J ends were trimmed by 3 bases and 0 bases, with 9 bases remaining between them. The time point denotes: newly diagnosed GD, antithyroid drugs for less than 3 months. Construction of the TCR library relied on RNA isolated from PBMCs. Findings and caveats of the study: Persistent cases of Graves' showed reduced TCR diversity relative to newly diagnosed patients.

This clonotype was counted many times. The target antigen is unknown. Building of the TCR beta libraries involved iRepertoire HTBI primers and Arm-PCR of CDR3 regions. TCRdb itself ran the multiplex PCR reads through MiXCR, one entry per CDR3 protein. The data show 450,000 to 500,000 distinct CDR3 sequences, 15% to 20% seen once. These data were also filed under a second study, of T cells in Graves' hyperthyroidism and ophthalmopathy. As reported in that work: Blood samples included most of the expanded thyroid clonotypes exceeding 0.001.

This TCR came from a man between 35 and 55 years old with Graves disease. The sequenced sample was peripheral blood mononuclear cells (PBMCs), obtained at new diagnosis, from a patient treated with antithyroid drugs. V is TRBV28 and J is TRBJ1-3; D gene uncertain. Here the CDR3 reads CASSLLVPSGNTIYF. In DNA, the CDR3 is TGTGCCAGCAGTTTGCTGGTTCCCTCTGGAAACACCATATATTTT.